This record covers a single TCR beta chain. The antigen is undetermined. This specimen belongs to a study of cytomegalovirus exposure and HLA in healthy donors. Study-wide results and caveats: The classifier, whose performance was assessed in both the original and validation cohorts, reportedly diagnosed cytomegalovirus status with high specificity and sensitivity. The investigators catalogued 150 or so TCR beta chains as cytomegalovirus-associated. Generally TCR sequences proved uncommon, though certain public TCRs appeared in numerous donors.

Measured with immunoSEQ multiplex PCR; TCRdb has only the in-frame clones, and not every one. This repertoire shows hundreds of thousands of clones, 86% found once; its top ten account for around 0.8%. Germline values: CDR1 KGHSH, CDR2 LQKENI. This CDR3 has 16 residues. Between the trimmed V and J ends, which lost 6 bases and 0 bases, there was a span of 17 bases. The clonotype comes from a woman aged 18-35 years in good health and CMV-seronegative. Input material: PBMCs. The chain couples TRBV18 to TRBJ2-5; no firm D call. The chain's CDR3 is CASSSLGGPYQETQYF. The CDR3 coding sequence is TGTGCCAGCTCCTCCTTAGGCGGCCCATACCAAGAGACCCAGTACTTC.